The clone carrying this T cell receptor (beta chain) was observed a handful of times. Antigen unknown. The repertoire was sequenced with immunoSEQ multiplex PCR; TCRdb's copy has only in-frame clones and lacks some. The data contain about 350,000 clones, roughly 90% of them singletons. The record originates from a study of cytomegalovirus exposure and HLA in healthy donors. On the study more broadly: In a later analysis, the 110 or so validation repertoires were reported to have used the same platform as the approximately 620 first-cohort repertoires. Findings and limits, study-wide: Across donors, most TCRs were seen rarely, yet some public ones were widespread.

Losses at the gene ends were 3 bases for V and 0 bases for J; bases not matched to a gene: 3. CDR1 SGDLS and CDR2 YYNGEE come from the germline V gene. The CDR3 is 15 amino acids. This rearrangement joins TRBV9 to TRBJ2-7, with 10 bases lining up with TRBD1. Sequencing was done on a sample of PBMCs. The source of this sequence is a young woman in good health and CMV-seropositive. The CDR3, as DNA: TGTGCCAGCAGCGCCGGACAGGGGGGCTCCTACGAGCAGTACTTC. Residues: CASSAGQGGSYEQYF.